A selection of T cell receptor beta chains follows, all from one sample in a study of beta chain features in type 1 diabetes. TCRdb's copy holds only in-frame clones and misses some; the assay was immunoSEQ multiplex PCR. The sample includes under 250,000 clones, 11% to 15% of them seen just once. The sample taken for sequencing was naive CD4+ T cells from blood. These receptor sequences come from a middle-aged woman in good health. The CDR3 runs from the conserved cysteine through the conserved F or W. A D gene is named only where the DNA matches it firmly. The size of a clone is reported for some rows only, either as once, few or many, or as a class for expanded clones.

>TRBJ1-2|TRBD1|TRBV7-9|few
CASSFRTGNGNYGYTF
TGTGCCAGCAGCTTCCGGACAGGGAACGGCAACTATGGCTACACCTTC
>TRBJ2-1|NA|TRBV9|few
CASSFTSTNEQFF
TGTGCCAGCAGCTTTACTTCTACTAATGAGCAGTTCTTC
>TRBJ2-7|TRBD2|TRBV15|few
CATAVGLAGASSYEQYF
TGTGCCACTGCTGTGGGACTAGCGGGGGCCAGCTCCTACGAGCAGTACTTC
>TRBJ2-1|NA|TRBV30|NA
CAWSVEGKGAYNEQFF
TGTGCCTGGAGTGTAGAAGGGAAGGGAGCCTACAATGAGCAGTTCTTC
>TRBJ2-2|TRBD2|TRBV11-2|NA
CASSLVGGGANTGELFF
TGTGCCAGCAGCTTAGTGGGCGGGGGGGCGAACACCGGGGAGCTGTTTTTT
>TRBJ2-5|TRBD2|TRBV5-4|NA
CASSWGLAGGETQYF
TGTGCCAGCAGCTGGGGACTAGCGGGGGGGGAGACCCAGTACTTC
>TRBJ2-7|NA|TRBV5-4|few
CASSLAPGGSYEQYF
TGTGCCAGCAGCTTGGCCCCCGGCGGATCCTACGAGCAGTACTTC
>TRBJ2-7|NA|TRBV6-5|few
CASSYSQGGGSYEQYF
TGTGCCAGCAGTTACTCTCAGGGGGGCGGGTCCTACGAGCAGTACTTC
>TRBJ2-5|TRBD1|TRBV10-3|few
CAISRDSTPLGRETQYF
TGTGCCATCAGCCGGGACAGCACACCCCTTGGGCGAGAGACCCAGTACTTC
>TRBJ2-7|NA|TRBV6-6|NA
CASSSAGGTSYEQYF
TGTGCCAGCAGCTCTGCTGGGGGGACTTCCTACGAGCAGTACTTC
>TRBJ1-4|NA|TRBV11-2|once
CASSRGQTEKLFF
TGTGCCAGCAGCCGAGGACAGACTGAAAAACTGTTTTTT
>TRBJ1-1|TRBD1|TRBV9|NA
CASSPGGTVNTEAFF
TGTGCCAGCAGCCCGGGAGGGACAGTGAACACTGAAGCTTTCTTT
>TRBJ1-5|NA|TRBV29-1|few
CSVDLTGSGQPQHF
TGCAGCGTTGATCTGACCGGATCGGGGCAGCCCCAGCATTTT
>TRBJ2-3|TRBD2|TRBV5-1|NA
CASSFARTSGGEDTQYF
TGCGCCAGCAGCTTTGCTAGGACTAGCGGGGGGGAGGATACGCAGTATTTT
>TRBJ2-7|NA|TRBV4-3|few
CASSHDRSYEQYF
TGCGCCAGCAGCCACGACAGATCCTACGAGCAGTACTTC
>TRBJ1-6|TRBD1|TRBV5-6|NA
CASSLDRGLNSPLHF
TGTGCCAGCAGCTTGGACAGGGGGCTTAATTCACCCCTCCACTTT
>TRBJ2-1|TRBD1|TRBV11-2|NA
CASSSGTEYNEQFF
TGTGCCAGCAGCTCCGGGACAGAGTACAATGAGCAGTTCTTC
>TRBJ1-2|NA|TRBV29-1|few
CSVMTPNYGYTF
TGCAGCGTAATGACACCAAACTATGGCTACACCTTC
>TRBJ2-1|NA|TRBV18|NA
CASSPSLAGASEQFF
TGTGCCAGCTCCCCATCTCTGGCGGGGGCAAGTGAGCAGTTCTTC
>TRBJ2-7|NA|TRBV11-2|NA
CASSPDSTGEQYF
TGTGCCAGCAGCCCCGACTCCACAGGAGAGCAGTACTTC
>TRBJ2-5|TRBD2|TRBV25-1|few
CASSDRLAGGETQYF
TGTGCCAGCAGTGACCGACTAGCGGGGGGGGAGACCCAGTACTTC
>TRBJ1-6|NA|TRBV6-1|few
CASFIPGARNSPLHF
TGTGCCAGCTTTATTCCCGGAGCTCGGAATTCACCCCTCCACTTT
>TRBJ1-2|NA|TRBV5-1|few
CASSSDQGYGVYGYTF
TGCGCCAGCAGCTCGGATCAGGGGTACGGTGTCTATGGCTACACCTTC
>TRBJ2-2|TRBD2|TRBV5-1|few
CASSLRSGGETGELFF
TGCGCCAGCAGCTTAAGGAGCGGGGGAGAAACCGGGGAGCTGTTTTTT
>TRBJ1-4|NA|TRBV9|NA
CASSPKHSEKLFF
TGTGCCAGCAGCCCCAAGCACTCTGAAAAACTGTTTTTT
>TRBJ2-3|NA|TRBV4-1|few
CASSGGSGLATDTQYF
TGCGCCAGCAGCGGTGGTAGCGGCTTGGCCACAGATACGCAGTATTTT
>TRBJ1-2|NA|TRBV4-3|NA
CASSQVGIRGWNDGYTF
TGCGCCAGCAGCCAAGTGGGGATCCGAGGGTGGAACGATGGCTACACCTTC
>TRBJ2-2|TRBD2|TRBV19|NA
CASSILLAVTGELFF
TGTGCCAGTAGTATCCTGCTAGCGGTCACCGGGGAGCTGTTTTTT